Included here is one TCR beta chain sequence, with context. The sample is drawn from a study of blood T cell repertoires in COVID-19. About the research overall: Samples representing acute and convalescent COVID-19 were sourced from the United States, Italy and Spain. Sources were T cells, B-cell-depleted T cells, or PBMCs; the material itself was cDNA or gDNA.

This CDR3 region has 15 residues. V was clipped by 2 bases and J by 1 base; unmatched bases: 5. Germline CDR1 reads GTSNPN; CDR2 reads SVGIG (reference sequence). In the original processing: Reference gene primer amplification gave estimated nucleated cell counts. The assay was immunoSEQ multiplex PCR, and TCRdb's table has in-frame clones only and misses some. Clonal size and the V and J genes are those of that table, whereas D and trimming came from the DNA. The sample yields approximately 220,000 clones, 80% to 85% seen once. Material: peripheral blood. This chain joins TRBV30 and TRBJ1-1; 9 bases fit TRBD1. This sequence was found in a woman in her sixties or seventies with acute or convalescent COVID-19. DNA of the CDR3: TGTGCCTGGAGTCCATGGACAGGGGAGAACACTGAAGCTTTCTTT. This encodes CAWSPWTGENTEAFF.